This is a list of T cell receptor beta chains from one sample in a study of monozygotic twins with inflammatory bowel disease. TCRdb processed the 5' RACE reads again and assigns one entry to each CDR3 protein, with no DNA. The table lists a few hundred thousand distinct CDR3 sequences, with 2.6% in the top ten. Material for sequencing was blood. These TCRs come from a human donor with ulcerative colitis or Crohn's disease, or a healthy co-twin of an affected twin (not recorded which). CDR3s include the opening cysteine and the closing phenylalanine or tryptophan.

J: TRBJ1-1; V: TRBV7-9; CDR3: CASSPFTNSGRATEAFF
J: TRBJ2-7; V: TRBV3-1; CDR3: CASSQDPPGTYEQYF
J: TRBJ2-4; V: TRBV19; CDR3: CASSIGNRKNIQYF
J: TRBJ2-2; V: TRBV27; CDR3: CASNGQGNTGELFF
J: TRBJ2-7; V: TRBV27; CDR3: CASSFEGCEQYF
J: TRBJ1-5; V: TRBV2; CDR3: CASSFQSGANQPQHF
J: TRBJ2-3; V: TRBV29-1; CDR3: CSVGSGTSTDTQYF
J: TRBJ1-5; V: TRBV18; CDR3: CASSPSGQMNQPQHF
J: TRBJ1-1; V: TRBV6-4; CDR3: CASSVSTATEAFF
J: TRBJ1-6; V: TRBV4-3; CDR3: CASSQDNSALSLHF
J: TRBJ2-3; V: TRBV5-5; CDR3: CASSLSGAGGNTQYF
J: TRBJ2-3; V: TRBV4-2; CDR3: CASSPGFGGGSTDTQYF
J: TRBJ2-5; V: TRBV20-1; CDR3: CSASRGEETQYF
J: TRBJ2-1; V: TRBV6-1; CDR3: CASTEPEGAYNEQFF
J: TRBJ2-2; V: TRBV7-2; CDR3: CASSYSNTNTGELFF
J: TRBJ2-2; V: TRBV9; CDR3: CASSVGGRNTGELFF
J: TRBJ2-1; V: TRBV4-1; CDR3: CASSRSRGYNEQFF
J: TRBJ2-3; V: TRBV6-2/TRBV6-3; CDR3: CASSYLAGVSTDTQYF
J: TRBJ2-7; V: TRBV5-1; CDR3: CASSLAQWGYEQYF
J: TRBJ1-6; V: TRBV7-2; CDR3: CASSLGDTYNSPLHF
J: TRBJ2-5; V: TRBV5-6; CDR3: CASSPQDRGQETQYF
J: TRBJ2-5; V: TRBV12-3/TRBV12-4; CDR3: CASSFGIAEETQYF
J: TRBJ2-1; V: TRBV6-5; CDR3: CASSGGTEQFF
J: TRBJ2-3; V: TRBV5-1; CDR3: CASSLEGGITDTQYF
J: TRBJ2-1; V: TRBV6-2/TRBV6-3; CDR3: CASSYLGTADNERFF
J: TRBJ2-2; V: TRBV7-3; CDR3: CASSQGALGTGELFF
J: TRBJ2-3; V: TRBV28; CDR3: CASSTGGRTDTQYF
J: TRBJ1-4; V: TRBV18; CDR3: CASSQRFATNEKLFF
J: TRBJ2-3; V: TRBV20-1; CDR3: CSARPDQYTQYF
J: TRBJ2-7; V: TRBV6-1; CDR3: CAATGSDSYEQYF
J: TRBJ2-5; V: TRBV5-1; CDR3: CASSVLGLAVTETQYF
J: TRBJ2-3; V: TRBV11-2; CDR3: CASSPQARGTSSTDTQYF
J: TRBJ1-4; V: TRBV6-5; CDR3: CASSYSQGATWSEKLFF
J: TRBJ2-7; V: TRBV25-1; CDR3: CASSESPAYEQYF
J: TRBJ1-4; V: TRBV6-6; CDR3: CASSYSGGNEKLFF
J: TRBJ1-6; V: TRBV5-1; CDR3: CASSPDQHPRKPLHF
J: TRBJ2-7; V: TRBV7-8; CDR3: CASSAGVGQHYEQYF
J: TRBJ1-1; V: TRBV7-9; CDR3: CASSLNGEAFF
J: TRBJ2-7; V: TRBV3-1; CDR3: CASSFTSGSYEQYF
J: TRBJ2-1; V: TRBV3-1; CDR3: CASSRRGGNEQFF
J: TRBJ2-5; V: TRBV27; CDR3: CASSLLSVGGRETQYF
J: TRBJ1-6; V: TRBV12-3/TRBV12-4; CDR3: CASSLRTGRVNSPLHF
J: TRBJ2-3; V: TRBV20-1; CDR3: CSARTPGTAITDTQYF
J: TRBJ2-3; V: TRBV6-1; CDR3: CASAPGTSGGDTQYF
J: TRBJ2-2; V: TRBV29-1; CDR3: CSVTILGPGELFF
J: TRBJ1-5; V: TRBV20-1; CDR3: CSATMTPTGQPQHF
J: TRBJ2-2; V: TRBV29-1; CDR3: CSVAERGGAGELFF
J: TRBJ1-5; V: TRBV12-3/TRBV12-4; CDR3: CASSPAVGSNQPQHF
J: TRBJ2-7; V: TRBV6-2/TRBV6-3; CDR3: CASIKAGPTYEQYF
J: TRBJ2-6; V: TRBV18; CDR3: CASSPRTGGVGANVLTF
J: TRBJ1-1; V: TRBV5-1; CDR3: CASSFKGMNTEAFF
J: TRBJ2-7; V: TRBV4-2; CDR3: CASSQPDIPEGEQYF
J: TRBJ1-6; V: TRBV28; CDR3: CASSTGGSPLHF
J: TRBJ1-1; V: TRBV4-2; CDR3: CASSQPGQRGGEAFF
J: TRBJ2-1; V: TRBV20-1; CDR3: CSASIRDEQFF
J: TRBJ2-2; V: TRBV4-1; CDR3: CASSPLAAATNTGELFF
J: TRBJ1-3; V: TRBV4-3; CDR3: CASSQDVGAGNGNTIYF
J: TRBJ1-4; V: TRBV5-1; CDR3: CASSLVTGTGEKLFF
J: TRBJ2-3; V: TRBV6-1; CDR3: CASSRDRGHMDTQYF
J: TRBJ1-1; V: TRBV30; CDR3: CAWSDQGTEAFF